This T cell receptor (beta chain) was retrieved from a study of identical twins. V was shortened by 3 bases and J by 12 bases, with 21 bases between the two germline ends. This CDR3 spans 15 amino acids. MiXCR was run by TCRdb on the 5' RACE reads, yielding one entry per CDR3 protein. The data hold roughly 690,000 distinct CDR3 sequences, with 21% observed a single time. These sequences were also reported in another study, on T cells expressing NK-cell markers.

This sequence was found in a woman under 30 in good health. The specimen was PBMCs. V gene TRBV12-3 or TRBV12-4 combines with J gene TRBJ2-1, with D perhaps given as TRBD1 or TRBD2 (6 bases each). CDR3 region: CASSFDRPKGGWQFF. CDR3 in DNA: TGTGCCAGCAGTTTCGACCGCCCTAAGGGGGGTTGGCAGTTCTTC.